The rows below give T cell receptor beta chains drawn from one sample of a study of blood T cell repertoires in COVID-19. TCRdb's copy holds only in-frame clones and misses some; the assay was immunoSEQ multiplex PCR. The top ten clones hold approximately 2.7% of a sample with approximately 140,000 clones, around 85% of them seen once. Sample: peripheral blood. Receptors were obtained from a woman aged 40 to 50 with active or convalescent COVID-19. Each CDR3 is given with its conserved first and last residue. The order of the fields is D gene, J gene, V gene, clone size, CDR3 protein, CDR3 DNA. A D gene is named only where the DNA matches it firmly. Clone size is not always given. Where it is, it says once, few, many or a class for expanded clones.

NA | TRBJ1-2 | TRBV28 | once | CASSLGPTDPVFYGYTF | TGTGCCAGCAGTTTGGGCCCGACAGACCCTGTGTTCTATGGCTACACCTTC
TRBD1 | TRBJ1-1 | TRBV27 | NA | CASSFFGFGTGWNTEAFF | TGTGCCAGCAGTTTTTTCGGTTTTGGGACAGGGTGGAACACTGAAGCTTTCTTT
NA | TRBJ2-1 | TRBV7-2 | NA | CASRYGLGDEQFF | TGTGCCAGCAGATACGGACTCGGCGATGAGCAGTTCTTC
NA | TRBJ1-4 | TRBV6-5 | NA | CASSLRHPAGEKLFF | TGTGCCAGCAGTCTCCGGCACCCAGCGGGAGAAAAACTGTTTTTT
NA | TRBJ2-7 | TRBV25-1 | NA | CASSEGGTQDHEQYF | TGTGCCAGCAGTGAAGGCGGGACTCAGGATCACGAGCAGTACTTC
NA | TRBJ1-2 | TRBV9 | NA | CASSVTPGLANYGYTF | TGTGCCAGCAGCGTAACCCCGGGGTTAGCTAACTATGGCTACACCTTC
TRBD1 | TRBJ2-7 | TRBV28 | NA | CASSRTGYYEQYF | TGTGCCAGCAGCCGGACAGGCTACTACGAGCAGTACTTC
NA | TRBJ1-1 | TRBV7-9 | NA | CASSLGGSGDTEAFF | TGTGCCAGCAGCTTGGGGGGTAGTGGGGACACTGAAGCTTTCTTT
NA | TRBJ1-2 | TRBV25-1 | once | CASGSGNYYGYTF | TGTGCCAGCGGCTCAGGGAACTACTATGGCTACACCTTC
NA | TRBJ2-1 | TRBV19 | NA | CATFLQNEQFF | TGTGCCACTTTCCTGCAGAATGAGCAGTTCTTC
NA | TRBJ1-1 | TRBV9 | NA | CASSVDEGLNTEAFF | TGTGCCAGCAGCGTAGATGAGGGCTTGAACACTGAAGCTTTCTTT
TRBD2 | TRBJ2-5 | TRBV9 | NA | CASSVDSGGTQYF | TGTGCCAGCAGCGTAGATAGCGGGGGGACCCAGTACTTC
NA | TRBJ1-1 | TRBV2 | NA | CASSEAQNLPGTEAFF | TGTGCCAGCAGTGAAGCACAAAATCTCCCAGGAACTGAAGCTTTCTTT
TRBD1 | TRBJ1-1 | TRBV5-6 | NA | CASPPGTDSNTEAFF | TGTGCCAGCCCACCAGGGACAGACTCGAACACTGAAGCTTTCTTT
TRBD1 | TRBJ1-2 | TRBV6-6 | NA | CASSYSSGTGIYGYTF | TGTGCCAGCAGTTACTCGTCGGGGACAGGCATCTATGGCTACACCTTC
NA | TRBJ2-3 | TRBV9 | NA | CASSKYRDTDTQYF | TGTGCCAGCAGTAAGTATCGGGACACAGATACGCAGTATTTT
TRBD2 | TRBJ2-3 | TRBV28 | NA | CASSRRTGRLDTQYF | TGTGCCAGCAGCCGGCGTACCGGGAGGTTAGATACGCAGTATTTT
NA | TRBJ1-3 | TRBV9 | NA | CASSGGDRNTIYF | TGTGCCAGCAGCGGAGGGGACAGAAACACCATATATTTT
NA | TRBJ1-3 | TRBV10-3 | NA | CAISRGASGNTIYF | TGTGCCATCAGCCGGGGGGCGTCTGGAAACACCATATATTTT
TRBD1 | TRBJ1-6 | TRBV6-5 | NA | CASNWGDRSSPLHF | TGTGCCAGCAACTGGGGGGACAGGAGCTCACCCCTCCACTTT
NA | TRBJ1-6 | TRBV5-1 | NA | CASSSEVGGIYNSPLHF | TGCGCCAGCAGCTCGGAGGTGGGTGGGATCTATAATTCACCCCTCCACTTT
NA | TRBJ2-7 | TRBV27 | many | CASSSRGWGDEQYF | TGTGCCAGCAGTTCCCGGGGGTGGGGCGACGAGCAGTACTTC
NA | TRBJ1-4 | TRBV19 | NA | CASRRGPTNEKLFF | TGTGCCAGTAGACGAGGGCCAACTAATGAAAAACTGTTTTTT
NA | TRBJ2-2 | TRBV5-4 | NA | CASSRGWANTGELFF | TGTGCCAGCAGCCGAGGCTGGGCGAACACCGGGGAGCTGTTTTTT
NA | TRBJ1-1 | TRBV24-1 | NA | CATSTAGQGLPPGAFF | TGTGCCACCAGCACCGCCGGGCAGGGGCTTCCCCCGGGGGCTTTCTTT
TRBD1 | TRBJ2-7 | TRBV5-1 | NA | CASSLAQGVTYEQYF | TGCGCCAGCAGCTTGGCACAGGGGGTAACCTACGAGCAGTACTTC
NA | TRBJ2-5 | TRBV29-1 | NA | CSGGGQPQETQYF | TGCAGCGGGGGGGGCCAGCCCCAAGAGACCCAGTACTTC
NA | TRBJ2-5 | TRBV28 | NA | CASSLEVRQETQYF | TGTGCCAGCAGTTTAGAGGTGAGGCAAGAGACCCAGTACTTC
TRBD1 | TRBJ2-2 | TRBV5-4 | NA | CASSQGTGGAAGELFF | TGTGCCAGCAGCCAGGGGACAGGGGGCGCGGCCGGGGAGCTGTTTTTT
TRBD1 | TRBJ2-7 | TRBV6-1 | NA | CASSEGRTGVEQYF | TGTGCCAGCAGTGAAGGCCGGACAGGGGTCGAGCAGTACTTC
NA | TRBJ1-6 | TRBV7-9 | NA | CASSGQGLYNSPLHF | TGTGCCAGCAGCGGCCAGGGGCTCTATAATTCACCCCTCCACTTT
TRBD1 | TRBJ1-2 | TRBV5-6 | NA | CASSFPGQAIGYGYTF | TGTGCCAGCAGCTTCCCCGGACAGGCCATAGGGTATGGCTACACCTTC
TRBD1 | TRBJ1-5 | TRBV19 | NA | CASTMGQGREPQHF | TGTGCCAGTACTATGGGACAGGGCCGGGAGCCCCAGCATTTT
NA | TRBJ2-3 | TRBV7-9 | once | CASSHGDKGAQYF | TGTGCCAGCAGCCATGGGGACAAAGGGGCGCAGTATTTT
NA | TRBJ1-2 | TRBV18 | NA | CASSPGTSYGYTF | TGTGCCAGCTCACCGGGGACATCCTATGGCTACACCTTC
TRBD1 | TRBJ1-6 | TRBV28 | NA | CASSFVQGATNSPLHF | TGTGCCAGCAGTTTTGTCCAGGGGGCAACCAATTCACCCCTCCACTTT
TRBD2 | TRBJ2-3 | TRBV30 | NA | CAWNQLALQASDTQYF | TGTGCCTGGAACCAACTAGCGCTTCAAGCCTCGGATACGCAGTATTTT
NA | TRBJ1-1 | TRBV30 | NA | CAWSATGDTEAFF | TGTGCCTGGAGTGCCACAGGAGATACTGAAGCTTTCTTT
NA | TRBJ2-7 | TRBV7-6 | NA | CASSPIEQYF | TGTGCCAGCAGCCCAATCGAGCAGTACTTC
NA | TRBJ2-7 | TRBV4-3 | NA | CASSLSTWREGVSNYEQYF | TGCGCCAGCAGCCTTTCGACTTGGCGGGAAGGAGTCTCGAACTACGAGCAGTACTTC
NA | TRBJ2-2 | TRBV6-6 | NA | CASIRSAGSNTGELFF | TGTGCCAGCATTAGATCTGCGGGATCAAACACCGGGGAGCTGTTTTTT
TRBD1 | TRBJ1-2 | TRBV28 | NA | CATYRGHGYTF | TGTGCCACCTACAGGGGTCATGGCTACACCTTC
TRBD1 | TRBJ2-7 | TRBV9 | NA | CASSVGQGGPWEQYF | TGTGCCAGCAGCGTGGGACAGGGTGGACCGTGGGAGCAGTACTTC
NA | TRBJ2-3 | TRBV27 | few | CASSLFSDSPPDTQYF | TGTGCCAGCAGTTTATTTTCGGACAGTCCCCCAGATACGCAGTATTTT
TRBD1 | TRBJ1-2 | TRBV20-1 | once | CSFDRGYGYTF | TGCAGCTTCGACAGGGGGTATGGCTACACCTTC
NA | TRBJ1-2 | TRBV6-6 | NA | CASSSGSDRNYGCTF | TGTGCCAGCAGTTCGGGCTCGGACAGAAACTATGGCTGCACCTTC
TRBD1 | TRBJ2-5 | TRBV11-3 | NA | CASSRGQSQETQYF | TGTGCCAGCAGCCGGGGACAGTCTCAAGAGACCCAGTACTTC
TRBD1 | TRBJ1-1 | TRBV5-1 | NA | CASSSPRTGAMNTEAFF | TGCGCCAGCAGCTCACCCCGGACAGGGGCTATGAACACTGAAGCTTTCTTT
NA | TRBJ1-5 | TRBV4-3 | NA | CASSQDWTEPQPQHF | TGCGCCAGCAGCCAAGATTGGACTGAACCTCAGCCCCAGCATTTT
TRBD1 | TRBJ1-2 | TRBV12-3/TRBV12-4 | NA | CASRGQDMSYTF | TGTGCCAGCAGGGGACAGGATATGAGCTACACCTTC
NA | TRBJ1-5 | TRBV6-5 | NA | CASSSGQSHQPQHF | TGTGCCAGCAGTTCAGGGCAGTCTCATCAGCCCCAGCATTTT
TRBD1 | TRBJ1-2 | TRBV18 | NA | CASSLHSTGRGDGYTF | TGTGCCAGCTCACTACACTCGACAGGGAGAGGTGACGGCTACACCTTC
TRBD1 | TRBJ1-2 | TRBV7-2 | NA | CASSLDFRGDYGYTF | TGTGCCAGCAGCTTAGATTTCAGGGGGGACTATGGCTACACCTTC